This T cell receptor beta chain was observed in a study of T cells after posttransplantation cyclophosphamide. The study, taken as a whole, reports: After PTCy, TRB diversity resembled that of CNI/methotrexate controls. Later post-transplant blood repertoires were often dominated by donor CD8+ memory clones.

As to this clone: The antigen is not known.

The germline gives CDR1 SEHNR, CDR2 FQNEAQ (reference sequence). Trimming left V 5 bases short and J 5 bases short, with 18 bases between. The CDR3 is 15 residues long. Profiling relied on immunoSEQ multiplex PCR, and the TCRdb table lists in-frame clones only, not all of them. The table includes fewer than 25,000 clones, around 88% detected once. The rearrangement joins TRBV7-9 to TRBJ1-1, with D tentatively TRBD1 (5 bases). This TCR was sampled from a woman in her sixties or seventies with a blood cancer, CMV-positive, and with a related stem cell donor. Sequencing used PBMCs. As DNA, the CDR3 is TGTGCCAGCAGCGCCACCCAGGGTAGAAGGACTGAAGCTTTCTTT. This sequence encodes CASSATQGRRTEAFF.